Many counts were recorded for the clone carrying this T cell receptor delta chain. What it recognizes is unknown. This record comes from a study of γδ T cells in repeated Plasmodium falciparum infection. The wider study: Timepoints: baseline, immediately before selected infections, and 21 days after every infection.

Flow sorting of PBMC yielded separate Vgamma9/Vdelta2+ and Vdelta2-negative gammadelta T cell populations for bulk repertoire analysis. Overall study results and limits: In Vdelta2-negative, largely Vdelta1+, gammadelta repertoires, repeated controlled infections appeared to drive clonal selection waves. Vdelta2-negative gammadelta repertoires appeared less diverse and less shared in Malian than Australian children.

The germline gives CDR1 GEAIGNYY, CDR2 EKD. The CDR3 extends over 19 amino acids. Trimming took off 0 bases at V and 1 base at J, with 23 bases between the two ends. TCRdb applied CATT to the multiplex PCR reads for clone calling. The data hold roughly 90,000 delta-chain clones, with 0.9% to 1% observed a single time. The V and J genes are TRDV2 and TRDJ1; the D gene is possibly TRDD3 (6 bases). No J segment appears in TCRdb, so it was assigned here by matching the sequence to germline. This clonotype was obtained from a pool of human donors (malaria-infected and uninfected, not separated). Sequencing was performed on gamma-delta T cells from blood. The CDR3 DNA reads TGTGCCTGTGACACCGTAGATAGTGGGGGGCCCCCCCTCACCGATAAACTCATCTTT. Protein product: CACDTVDSGGPPLTDKLIF.